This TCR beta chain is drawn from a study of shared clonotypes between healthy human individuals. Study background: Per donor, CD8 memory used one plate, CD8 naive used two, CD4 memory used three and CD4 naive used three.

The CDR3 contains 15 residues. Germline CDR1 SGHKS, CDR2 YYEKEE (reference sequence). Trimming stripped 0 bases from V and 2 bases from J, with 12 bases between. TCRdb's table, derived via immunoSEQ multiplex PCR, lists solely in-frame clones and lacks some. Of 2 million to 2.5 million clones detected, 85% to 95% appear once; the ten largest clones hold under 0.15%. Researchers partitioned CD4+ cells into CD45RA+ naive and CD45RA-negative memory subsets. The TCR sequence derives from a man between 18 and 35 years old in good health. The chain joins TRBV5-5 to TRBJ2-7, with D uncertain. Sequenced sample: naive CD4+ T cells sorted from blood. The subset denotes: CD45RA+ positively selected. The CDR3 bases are TGTGCCAGCAGCTTGGGTCGGGCTGCCACCTACGAGCAGTACTTC. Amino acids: CASSLGRAATYEQYF.